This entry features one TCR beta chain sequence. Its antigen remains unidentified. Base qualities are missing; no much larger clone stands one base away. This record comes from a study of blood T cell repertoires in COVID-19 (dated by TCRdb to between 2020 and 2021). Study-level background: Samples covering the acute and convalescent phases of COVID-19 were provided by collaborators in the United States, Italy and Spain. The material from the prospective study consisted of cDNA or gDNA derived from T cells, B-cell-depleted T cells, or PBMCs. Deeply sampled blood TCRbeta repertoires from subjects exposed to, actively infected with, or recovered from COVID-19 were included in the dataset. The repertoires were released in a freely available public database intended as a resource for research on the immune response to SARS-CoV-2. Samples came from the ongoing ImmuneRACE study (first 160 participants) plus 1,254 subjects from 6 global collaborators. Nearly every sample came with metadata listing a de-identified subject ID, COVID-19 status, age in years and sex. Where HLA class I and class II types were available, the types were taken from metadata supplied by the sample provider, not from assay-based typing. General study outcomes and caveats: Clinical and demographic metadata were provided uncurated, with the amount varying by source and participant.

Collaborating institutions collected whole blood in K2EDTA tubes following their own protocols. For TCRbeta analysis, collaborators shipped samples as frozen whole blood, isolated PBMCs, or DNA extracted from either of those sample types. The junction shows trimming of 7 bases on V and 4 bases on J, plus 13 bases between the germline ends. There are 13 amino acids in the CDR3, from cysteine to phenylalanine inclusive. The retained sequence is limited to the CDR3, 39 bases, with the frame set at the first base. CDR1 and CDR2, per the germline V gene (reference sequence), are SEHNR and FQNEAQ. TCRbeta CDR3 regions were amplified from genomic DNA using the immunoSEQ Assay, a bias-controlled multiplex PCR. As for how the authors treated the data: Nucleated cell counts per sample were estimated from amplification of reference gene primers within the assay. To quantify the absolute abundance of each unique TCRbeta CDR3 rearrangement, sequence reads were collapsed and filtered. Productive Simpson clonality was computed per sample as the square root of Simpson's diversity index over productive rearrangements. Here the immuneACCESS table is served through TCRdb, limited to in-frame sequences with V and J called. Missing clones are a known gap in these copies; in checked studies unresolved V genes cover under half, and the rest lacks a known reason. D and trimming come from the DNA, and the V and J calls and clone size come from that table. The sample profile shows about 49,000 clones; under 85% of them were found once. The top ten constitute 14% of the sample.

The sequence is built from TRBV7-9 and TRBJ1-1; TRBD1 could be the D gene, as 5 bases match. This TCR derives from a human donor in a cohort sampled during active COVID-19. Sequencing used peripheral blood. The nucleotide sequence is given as TGTGCCAGCACCTTTCAGGGTGGCACTGAAGCTTTCTTT. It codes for CASTFQGGTEAFF.